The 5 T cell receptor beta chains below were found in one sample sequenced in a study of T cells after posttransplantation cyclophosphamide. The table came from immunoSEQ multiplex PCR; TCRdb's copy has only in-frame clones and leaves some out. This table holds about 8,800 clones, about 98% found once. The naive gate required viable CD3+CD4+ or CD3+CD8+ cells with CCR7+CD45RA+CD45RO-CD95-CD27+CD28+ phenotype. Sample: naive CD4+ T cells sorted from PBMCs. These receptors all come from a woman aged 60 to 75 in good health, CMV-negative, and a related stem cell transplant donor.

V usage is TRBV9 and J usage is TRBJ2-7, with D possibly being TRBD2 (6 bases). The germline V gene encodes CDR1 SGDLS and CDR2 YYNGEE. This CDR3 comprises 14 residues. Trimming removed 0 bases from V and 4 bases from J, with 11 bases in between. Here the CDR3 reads CASSVGHGLYEQYF. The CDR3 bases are TGTGCCAGCAGCGTAGGCCATGGACTATACGAGCAGTACTTC.

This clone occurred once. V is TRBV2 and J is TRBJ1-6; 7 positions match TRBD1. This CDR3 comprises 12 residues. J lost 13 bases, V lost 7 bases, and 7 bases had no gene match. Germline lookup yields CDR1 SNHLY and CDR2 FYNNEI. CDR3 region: CASTPTGSPLHF. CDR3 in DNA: TGTGCCAGCACCCCGACAGGGAGTCCCCTCCACTTT. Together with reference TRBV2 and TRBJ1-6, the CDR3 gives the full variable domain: EPEVTQTPSHQVTQMGQEVILRCVPISNHLYFYWYRQILGQKVEFLVSFYNNEISEKSEIFDDQFSVERPDGSNFTLKIRSTKLEDSAMYFCASTPTGSPLHFGNGTRLTVT.

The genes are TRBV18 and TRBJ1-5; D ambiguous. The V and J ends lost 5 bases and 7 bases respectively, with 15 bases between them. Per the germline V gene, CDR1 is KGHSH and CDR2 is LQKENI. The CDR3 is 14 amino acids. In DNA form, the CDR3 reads TGTGCCAGCTCATCCCGGGGTCCGATCCAGCCCCAGCATTTT. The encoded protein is CASSSRGPIQPQHF.

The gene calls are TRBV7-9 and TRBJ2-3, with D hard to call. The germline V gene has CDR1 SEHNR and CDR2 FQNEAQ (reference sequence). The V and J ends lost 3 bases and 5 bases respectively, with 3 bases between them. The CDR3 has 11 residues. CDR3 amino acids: CASSFIDTQYF. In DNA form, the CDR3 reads TGTGCCAGCAGCTTTATAGATACGCAGTATTTT.

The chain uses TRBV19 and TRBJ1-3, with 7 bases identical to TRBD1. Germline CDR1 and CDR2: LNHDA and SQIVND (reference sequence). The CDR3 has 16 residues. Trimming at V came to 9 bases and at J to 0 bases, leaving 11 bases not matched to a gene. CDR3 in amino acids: CASENYRGNSGNTIYF. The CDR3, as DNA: TGTGCCAGCGAAAACTACAGGGGCAACTCTGGAAACACCATATATTTT.